This T cell receptor beta chain was recorded in a study of vaccination and CD4 T cells after COVID-19. Overall study: Across the group, participants received two doses of either BNT162b2 or mRNA-1273 vaccine. Cells were stimulated with overlapping spike peptide pools from SARS-CoV-2, HCoV-NL63, HCoV-OC43 and HCoV-229E.

CDR1 is MNHNS, CDR2 SASEGT, per germline. With 5 bases clipped from V and 1 base from J, the junction kept 4 bases outside the gene matches. CDR3 length: 15 amino acids. This clonotype was picked up a small number of times. Its target is unknown. Treatment specified: approximately 10-day PBMC culture with coronavirus spike peptide pools or control peptides (ViraFEST assay). Once obtained from cultured CD4+ T cells, the DNA was sequenced using the Oncomine TCR Beta short-read assay. The source of extracted genomic DNA was cultured CD4+ T cells. TCRdb processed the PCR reads anew with MiXCR; each CDR3 protein has one entry. The sample holds nearly 15,000 distinct CDR3 sequences, around 48% seen once.

The clonotype was recovered from a human donor who had recovered from COVID-19. V gene TRBV6-1 combines with J gene TRBJ1-5, with 8 bases identical to TRBD1. The material sequenced was CD4+ T cells from blood, cultured in vitro. CDR3 sequence (DNA): TGTGCCAGCAGTCAAGGACAGGGAAGCAATCAGCCCCAGCATTTT. Encoded protein: CASSQGQGSNQPQHF.